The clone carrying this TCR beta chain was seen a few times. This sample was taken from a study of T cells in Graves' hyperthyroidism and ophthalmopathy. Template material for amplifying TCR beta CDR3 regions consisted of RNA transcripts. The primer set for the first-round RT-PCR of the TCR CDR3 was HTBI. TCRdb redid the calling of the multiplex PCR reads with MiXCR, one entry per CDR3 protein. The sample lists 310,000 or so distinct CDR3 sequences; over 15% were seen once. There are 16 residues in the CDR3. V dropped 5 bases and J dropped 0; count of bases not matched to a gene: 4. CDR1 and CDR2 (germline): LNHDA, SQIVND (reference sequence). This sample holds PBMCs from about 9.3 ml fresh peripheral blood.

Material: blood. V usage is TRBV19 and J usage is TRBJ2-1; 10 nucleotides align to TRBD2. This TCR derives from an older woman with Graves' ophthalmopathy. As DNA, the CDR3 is TGTGCCAGTAGTTGGACTAGCGGAAGCTCCTACAATGAGCAGTTCTTC. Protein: CASSWTSGSSYNEQFF.